One and the same sample provided the 14 T cell receptor beta chains below, sequenced in a study of blood T cell repertoires in COVID-19. Data came from immunoSEQ multiplex PCR; TCRdb stores just in-frame clones and leaves some out. Seen here are 120,000 to 150,000 clones, around 86% observed once, and the top ten hold 4%. Sequences were obtained from peripheral blood. All receptors come from an elderly woman with acute or convalescent COVID-19.

The chain's CDR3 is CASSQDPPRGRWITEAFF. In DNA, the CDR3 is TGCGCCAGCAGCCAAGATCCCCCCAGGGGTAGGTGGATCACTGAAGCTTTCTTT. The V gene is TRBV4-1, the J gene TRBJ1-1; possible D gene TRBD1, 6 bases. The germline gives CDR1 MGHRA, CDR2 YSYEKL. The CDR3 length is 18 residues. V was trimmed by 0 bases and J by 4 bases, leaving 21 bases between them.

The rearrangement uses TRBV28 and TRBJ2-7, with TRBD2 matching 10 bases. Germline values: CDR1 MDHEN, CDR2 SYDVKM. The CDR3 consists of 17 residues. The V and J ends lost 7 bases and 1 base, in that order; junction bases with no gene match: 13. For the CDR3, the DNA is TGTGCCAGCAAAGGACTAGCGGAATTCACGGGGTCCTACGAGCAGTACTTC. The encoded protein is CASKGLAEFTGSYEQYF. The full variable domain, in which reference TRBV28 and TRBJ2-7 provide the parts outside the CDR3, is DVKVTQSSRYLVKRTGEKVFLECVQDMDHENMFWYRQDPGLGLRLIYFSYDVKMKEKGDIPEGYSVSREKKERFSLILESASTNQTSMYLCASKGLAEFTGSYEQYFGPGTRLTVT.

The V gene is TRBV19, the J gene TRBJ1-5; the D gene is possibly TRBD1 (6 bases). The CDR3 has 15 residues. The germline gives CDR1 LNHDA, CDR2 SQIVND (reference sequence). V was trimmed by 8 bases and J by 6 bases, leaving 20 bases between them. DNA for the CDR3: TGTGCCAGTGGGCGTGAACAGGGTGTAGGTCAGCCCCAGCATTTT. This encodes CASGREQGVGQPQHF.

The rearrangement joins TRBV11-3 to TRBJ1-2; a weak D match, TRBD1 (5 bases). Germline lookup yields CDR1 SGHNT and CDR2 YENEEA. The V and J ends lost 0 bases and 2 bases respectively, with 16 bases between them. The CDR3 contains 17 residues. Written as DNA, the CDR3 is TGTGCCAGCAGCTTAGATCCAGGGAAGGTACGGAACTATGGCTACACCTTC. Translation gives CASSLDPGKVRNYGYTF.

CDR3 sequence: CATSVTTYSYEQYF. DNA of the CDR3: TGTGCCACCAGCGTGACTACCTACTCCTACGAGCAGTACTTC. This rearrangement joins TRBV15 to TRBJ2-7; D is perhaps TRBD2 (5 bases). Between the trimmed V and J ends, which lost 5 bases and 0 bases, there was a span of 11 bases. Germline-derived CDR1 and CDR2 are LNHNV and YYDKDF (reference sequence). This CDR3 spans 14 amino acids.

The chain couples TRBV5-5 to TRBJ1-2; TRBD1 matches 7 bases. The CDR3 totals 17 residues. Unmatched junction bases numbered 16, after V lost 4 bases and J lost 4 bases. Germline V lookup: CDR1 SGHKS, CDR2 YYEKEE (reference sequence). The CDR3 DNA sequence: TGTGCCAGCAGCGACACAGGGGTCGCAACTAAATTCTATGGCTACACCTTC. It is translated as CASSDTGVATKFYGYTF.

The chain uses TRBV3-1 (or the pseudogene TRBV3-2) and TRBJ1-1; 7 nucleotides agree with TRBD1. The germline CDR1 and CDR2 sequences are LGHDT and YNNKEL (reference sequence). The CDR3 sequence is 16 residues long. Trimming cost V 6 bases and J 1 base; bases outside gene matches: 11. Here the CDR3 DNA reads TGTGCCAGCAGACTAAGAGGGGGCCGCGCGAACACTGAAGCTTTCTTT. This translates into CASRLRGGRANTEAFF.

This clone has ten or more counts. The V and J genes are TRBV7-9 and TRBJ2-2; tentative D call: TRBD2 (6 bases). Trimming removed 2 bases at V and 1 base at J, with 11 bases between. The V gene's germline CDR1 is SEHNR and CDR2 FQNEAQ (reference sequence). This CDR3 spans 16 amino acids. The CDR3 DNA reads TGTGCCAGCAGCTTATGGCGGGGAATGAACACCGGGGAGCTGTTTTTT. Its protein is CASSLWRGMNTGELFF.

V usage is TRBV12-3 or TRBV12-4 and J usage is TRBJ2-7; D gene unclear. V lost 6 bases, J lost 2 bases, and 8 bases lay in between. This CDR3 has 12 residues. The DNA of the CDR3 is TGTGCCAGCAGCCTAAGCCCCTACGAGCAGTACTTC. Translating gives CASSLSPYEQYF.

The DNA of the CDR3 is TGCGCCAGCAGCTTGATGCGACTGGATGAGCAGTTCTTC. Encoded protein: CASSLMRLDEQFF. J is TRBJ2-1 and V is TRBV5-1, with D unresolved. From germline, CDR1 is SGHRS and CDR2 YFSETQ. The CDR3 runs to 13 residues. V was shortened by 1 base and J by 8 bases, with 10 bases between the two germline ends. Full variable domain (rest looked up from reference TRBV5-1 and TRBJ2-1): KAGVTQTPRYLIKTRGQQVTLSCSPISGHRSVSWYQQTPGQGLQFLFEYFSETQRNKGNFPGRFSGRQFSNSRSEMNVSTLELGDSALYLCASSLMRLDEQFFGPGTRLTVL.

The chain uses TRBV15 and TRBJ2-1; 8 nucleotides line up with TRBD2. Germline loops: CDR1 LNHNV, CDR2 YYDKDF (reference sequence). CDR3 length: 15 amino acids. V shed 1 base, J shed 14 bases, and the junction held 13 bases outside the gene matches. As DNA, the CDR3 is TGTGCCACCAGCAGAGCGGGGGGGGCTCCCATACGGGAGTTCTTC. It encodes CATSRAGGAPIREFF.

The chain links TRBV2 to TRBJ2-2, with a weak D call TRBD1 (6 bases). Germline lookup yields CDR1 SNHLY and CDR2 FYNNEI. This CDR3 region has 14 residues. Trimming left V 7 bases short and J 4 bases short, with 13 bases between. CDR3 amino acids: CASKIGQTTGELFF. Here the CDR3 DNA reads TGTGCCAGCAAGATCGGACAGACCACCGGGGAGCTGTTTTTT.

The chain carries TRBV20-1 and TRBJ2-7; 7 bases are shared with TRBD2. J lost 3 bases, V lost 3 bases, and 5 bases had no gene match. Germline V gene lookup returns CDR1 DFQATT and CDR2 SNEGSKA (reference sequence). The CDR3 sequence is 13 residues long. CDR3 sequence (DNA): TGCAGTGCTAGTTCCCTAGCGGACTACGAGCAGTACTTC. This codes for CSASSLADYEQYF.

The chain links TRBV27 to TRBJ2-2; weak D call: TRBD1 (6 bases). The V gene lost 6 bases and the J gene lost 3 bases, with 11 bases spanning the gap. This CDR3 is built from 14 residues. CDR1 is MNHEY, CDR2 SMNVEV, per germline (reference sequence). The CDR3 bases are TGTGCCAGCAGACTGGACAGCTACACCGGGGAGCTGTTTTTT. Translation gives CASRLDSYTGELFF.